Shown below are 27 T cell receptor beta chains from a single sample sequenced in a study of OX40 agonist ivuxolimab in advanced cancers. The library was produced with the immunoSEQ multiplex PCR assay. TCRdb carries this immuneACCESS record with in-frame sequences only. Its versions omit some clonotypes, under half of them owing to an unresolved V gene in the studies checked, with the rest unexplained. The sample table holds about 91,000 clones, of which about 87% were seen once. The ten largest clones capture about 4.5% of the sample. The sequencing used CD4+ or CD8+ T cells sorted from blood, collected in a trial of the OX40 agonist ivuxolimab. These receptors were collected from an adult with an advanced solid tumor such as melanoma, head and neck, liver or kidney cancer.

The chain is built from TRBV4-2 and TRBJ2-5, with 9 bases that match TRBD2. Germline trimming cut 4 bases from V and 5 bases from J; bases unmatched to any gene: 2. Germline V gene lookup returns CDR1 LGHNA and CDR2 YNFKEQ. The CDR3 is made up of 13 amino acids. The CDR3 loop reads CASSRGLAETQYF. The CDR3 region has the DNA TGTGCCAGCAGCCGCGGACTAGCGGAGACCCAGTACTTC.

The genes are TRBV5-1 and TRBJ2-1, with 10 positions matching TRBD2. V lost 5 bases to trimming and J lost 5 bases; unmatched junction nucleotides: 7. CDR3 length: 15 amino acids. Germline assignment: CDR1 SGHRS and CDR2 YFSETQ. CDR3 loop: CASRTRAGGNNEQFF. The CDR3 DNA is TGCGCCAGCAGAACGAGAGCGGGAGGGAACAATGAGCAGTTCTTC.

The CDR3 loop reads CASSLSAGGTGEQFF. DNA of the CDR3: TGCGCCAGCAGCTTGTCCGCGGGAGGAACGGGTGAGCAGTTCTTC. The gene calls are TRBV5-1 and TRBJ2-1; the match to TRBD2 covers 8 bases. Germline CDR1 and CDR2: SGHRS and YFSETQ. Losses at the gene ends were 1 base for V and 9 bases for J; bases not matched to a gene: 9. CDR3 size: 15 residues.

This chain uses TRBV9 with TRBJ1-2, with D unresolved. Germline assignment: CDR1 SGDLS and CDR2 YYNGEE. The CDR3 contains 11 residues. V was pared by 5 bases and J by 5 bases, with 7 bases between. The CDR3 sequence is CASRGGYGYTF. The CDR3 DNA reads as TGTGCCAGCAGGGGTGGGTATGGCTACACCTTC.

The chain is built from TRBV2 and TRBJ1-4; 7 positions agree with TRBD1. The CDR3 runs 14 residues. Germline CDR1 is SNHLY and CDR2 is FYNNEI. Unmatched junction bases numbered 6, after V lost 6 bases and J lost 5 bases. DNA of the CDR3: TGTGCCAGCAGGAGGGGACAGTCGAATGAAAAACTGTTTTTT. Translation gives CASRRGQSNEKLFF.

This chain uses TRBV7-8 with TRBJ1-5; D ambiguous. CDR1 and CDR2 (germline): SGHVS, FQNEAQ. The CDR3 has 15 residues. The ends were cut back, 5 bases at V and 7 bases at J, with 18 bases in the middle. The CDR3 reads CASSQKLDGVQPQHF. CDR3 in DNA: TGTGCCAGCAGCCAAAAGCTGGACGGAGTACAGCCCCAGCATTTT.

The chain couples TRBV15 to TRBJ2-5; TRBD2 agrees at 11 bases. This CDR3 region has 15 residues. Germline V gene lookup returns CDR1 LNHNV and CDR2 YYDKDF (reference sequence). J lost 6 bases, V lost 1 base, and 4 bases had no gene match. The CDR3 here is CATSRAGTSGQTQYF. The CDR3 bases are TGTGCCACCAGCAGAGCAGGGACTAGCGGACAGACCCAGTACTTC. Complete variable domain (other parts from reference TRBV15 and TRBJ2-5): DAMVIQNPRYQVTQFGKPVTLSCSQTLNHNVMYWYQQKSSQAPKLLFHYYDKDFNNEADTPDNFQSRRPNTSFCFLDIRSPGLGDTAMYLCATSRAGTSGQTQYFGPGTRLLVL.

The chain combines TRBV2 with TRBJ2-6; D ambiguous. Germline V gives CDR1 SNHLY, CDR2 FYNNEI. The CDR3 is made up of 17 amino acids. Trimming left V 5 bases short and J 6 bases short, with 20 bases between. CDR3 nucleotide sequence: TGTGCCAGCAGTATCAATGTTTTACAAAGTCAGGCCAACGTCCTGACTTTC. It encodes CASSINVLQSQANVLTF.

V and J are TRBV19 and TRBJ2-5; D is tentatively TRBD1 or TRBD2 (7 bases each). The CDR3 runs to 15 residues. The germline gives CDR1 LNHDA, CDR2 SQIVND (reference sequence). V lost 0 bases to trimming and J lost 4 bases, with 12 bases between them. The CDR3, as DNA: TGTGCCAGTAGTATAGATGGCAGGGGGGGAGAGACCCAGTACTTC. This encodes CASSIDGRGGETQYF.

The chain carries TRBV28 and TRBJ1-2; perhaps TRBD1 as D (5 bases). V lost 4 bases and J 8 bases, leaving 17 bases between the germline ends. The CDR3 loop spans 14 amino acids. Germline-derived CDR1 and CDR2 are MDHEN and SYDVKM. CDR3 protein: CASSSGVGMRGYTF. The CDR3 DNA reads as TGTGCCAGCAGTTCGGGGGTAGGGATGCGCGGCTACACCTTC.

V and J are TRBV7-6 and TRBJ2-1, with D possibly matching TRBD2 (6 bases). Trimming left V 4 bases short and J 6 bases short, with 16 bases between. Germline V gives CDR1 SGHVS, CDR2 FNYEAQ. The CDR3 spans 15 residues. The CDR3 reads CASSSPWRGGNEQFF. CDR3 sequence (DNA): TGTGCCAGCAGCTCTCCCTGGCGGGGAGGCAATGAGCAGTTCTTC. Full variable domain (missing parts from reference TRBV7-6 and TRBJ2-1): GAGVSQSPRYKVTKRGQDVALRCDPISGHVSLYWYRQALGQGPEFLTYFNYEAQQDKSGLPNDRFSAERPEGSISTLTIQRTEQRDSAMYRCASSSPWRGGNEQFFGPGTRLTVL.

The genes are TRBV5-4 and TRBJ2-7; 11 bases agree with TRBD1. This CDR3 region has 15 residues. V was clipped by 2 bases and J by 4 bases; unmatched bases: 5. The germline V gene has CDR1 SGHNT and CDR2 YYREEE (reference sequence). The CDR3 DNA is TGTGCCAGCAGCTTTTTGGGACAGGGGGATTACGAGCAGTACTTC. It is translated as CASSFLGQGDYEQYF.

This chain uses TRBV27 with TRBJ1-5; D is possibly TRBD1 (5 bases). Per germline, CDR1 MNHEY and CDR2 SMNVEV (reference sequence). The CDR3 consists of 16 residues. V dropped 3 bases and J dropped 4 bases, with 16 bases sitting between them. The chain's CDR3 is CASSLSQGLPNQPQHF. The CDR3 region has the DNA TGTGCCAGCAGTTTGTCGCAGGGCTTACCAAATCAGCCCCAGCATTTT.

This chain joins TRBV6-6 and TRBJ2-7; unclear D gene. The CDR3 contains 12 residues. Per the germline V gene, CDR1 is MNHNY and CDR2 is SVGAGI (reference sequence). Trimming pared 4 bases from V and 6 bases from J, leaving 10 bases between. The CDR3 reads CASSWNEVEQYF. The DNA for the CDR3 is TGTGCCAGCAGTTGGAACGAGGTCGAGCAGTACTTC.

This chain connects TRBV6-1 to TRBJ1-5, with a possible D match to TRBD1 (6 bases). CDR3 length: 15 residues. Trimming pared 4 bases from V and 3 bases from J, leaving 13 bases between. CDR1 and CDR2 (germline): MNHNS, SASEGT. The CDR3 is CASSARTVANQPQHF. The CDR3, as DNA: TGTGCCAGCAGTGCCCGGACAGTCGCCAATCAGCCCCAGCATTTT.

CDR3 loop: CASSVVAGEADTQYF. The CDR3 DNA reads TGTGCCAGCAGCGTAGTCGCGGGAGAGGCAGATACGCAGTATTTT. V is TRBV9 and J is TRBJ2-3; 7 bases are shared with TRBD2. The CDR3 length is 15 residues. The V and J ends lost 0 bases and 4 bases, in that order; junction bases with no gene match: 5. Looked up from germline, CDR1 is SGDLS and CDR2 is YYNGEE.

V usage is TRBV21-1 and J usage is TRBJ2-7; the table's D call TRBD2 went unverified against the DNA. TRBV21-1 is classified as a pseudogene. This CDR3 comprises 14 residues. The CDR3 nucleotides are TGTGCCAGCCGACCCCCAGCGGGAGGTTACGAGCAGTACTTC. Protein: CASRPPAGGYEQYF.

The chain combines TRBV7-3 with TRBJ2-1, with D perhaps TRBD2 (6 bases). Germline V gene sequence: CDR1 SGHTA, CDR2 FQGTGA. CDR3 length: 14 residues. Trimming removed 3 bases at V and 8 bases at J, with 14 bases between. Here the CDR3 reads CASSFRTTGDEQFF. CDR3 sequence (DNA): TGTGCCAGCAGCTTTCGGACTACTGGCGATGAGCAGTTCTTC.

The genes are TRBV11-3 and TRBJ2-5, with D maybe TRBD2 (5 bases). CDR1 SGHNT and CDR2 YENEEA come from the germline V gene. The CDR3 is 16 residues long. Trimming stripped 2 bases from V and 2 bases from J, with 15 bases between. The CDR3 sequence is CASSLREGLPQETQYF. The CDR3, as DNA: TGTGCCAGCAGCTTAAGGGAAGGACTCCCTCAAGAGACCCAGTACTTC.

The chain employs TRBV29-1 and TRBJ2-5; no firm D call. The CDR3 totals 12 residues. The germline gives CDR1 SQVTM, CDR2 ANQGSEA. V was cut by 6 bases and J by 2 bases, with 10 bases left in between. This CDR3 is CSVSLIQETQYF. DNA of the CDR3: TGCAGCGTCTCACTGATACAAGAGACCCAGTACTTC.

This chain connects TRBV4-1 to TRBJ2-7; D is undetermined. This CDR3 comprises 12 residues. Germline-derived CDR1 and CDR2 are MGHRA and YSYEKL. Trimming left V 6 bases short and J 2 bases short, with 8 bases between. CDR3 bases: TGCGCCAGCAGAGGCGGCGCCTACGAGCAGTACTTC. It encodes CASRGGAYEQYF.

V gene TRBV28 combines with J gene TRBJ1-4, with D maybe TRBD1 (5 bases). The CDR3 runs 15 residues. Germline V gene data show CDR1 as MDHEN and CDR2 as SYDVKM. Deletions cut 4 bases from V and 3 bases from J, with 12 bases between. The CDR3 coding sequence is TGTGCCAGCAGTTCCGGTTCGGGGGCTAATGAAAAACTGTTTTTT. This gives the protein CASSSGSGANEKLFF.

V and J are TRBV7-2 and TRBJ2-2, with a tentative D call TRBD1 (6 bases). Germline V gene data show CDR1 as SGHTA and CDR2 as FQGNSA. CDR3 length: 16 residues. V dropped 0 bases and J dropped 6 bases, with 14 bases sitting between them. The CDR3 loop reads CASSLASSRGAGELFF. The DNA of the CDR3 is TGTGCCAGCAGCTTAGCGTCGAGCAGGGGAGCCGGGGAGCTGTTTTTT.

The V gene is TRBV10-3, the J gene TRBJ1-5, with D possibly being TRBD1 (6 bases). CDR1 and CDR2 from the germline V gene are ENHRY and SYGVKD. CDR3 length equals 13 residues. V was trimmed by 10 bases and J by 4 bases, leaving 14 bases between them. DNA of the CDR3: TGTGCCACCAAAAAGGGGGAAAATCAGCCCCAGCATTTT. This codes for CATKKGENQPQHF.

The DNA for the CDR3 is TGCGCCAGCAGATCTAGCGGGAGCGATACGCAGTATTTT. Translated: CASRSSGSDTQYF. The gene calls are TRBV10-2 and TRBJ2-3; 10 bases match TRBD2. The CDR3 consists of 13 residues. J lost 6 bases, V lost 6 bases, and 3 bases had no gene match. CDR1 and CDR2 from the germline V gene are WSHSY and SAAADI.

V usage is TRBV19 and J usage is TRBJ2-5; the D gene is possibly TRBD2 (6 bases). The V end lost 2 bases, the J end lost 4 bases, and 8 bases lay between the germline ends. There are 13 residues in the CDR3. Germline CDR1 LNHDA, CDR2 SQIVND (reference sequence). The CDR3 here is CASSIPGVETQYF. CDR3 in DNA: TGTGCCAGTAGTATACCGGGGGTAGAGACCCAGTACTTC.

With regard to this clone: The same CDR3 is also encoded by other DNA sequences in this sample. The chain couples TRBV18 to TRBJ2-1; TRBD2 is a possible D gene (6 bases). This CDR3 region has 12 residues. Trimming removed 3 bases at V and 7 bases at J, with 7 bases between. Germline lookup yields CDR1 KGHSH and CDR2 LQKENI. The CDR3 coding sequence is TGTGCCAGCTCACCGGGGGGAAATGAGCAGTTCTTC. Amino acid sequence: CASSPGGNEQFF.